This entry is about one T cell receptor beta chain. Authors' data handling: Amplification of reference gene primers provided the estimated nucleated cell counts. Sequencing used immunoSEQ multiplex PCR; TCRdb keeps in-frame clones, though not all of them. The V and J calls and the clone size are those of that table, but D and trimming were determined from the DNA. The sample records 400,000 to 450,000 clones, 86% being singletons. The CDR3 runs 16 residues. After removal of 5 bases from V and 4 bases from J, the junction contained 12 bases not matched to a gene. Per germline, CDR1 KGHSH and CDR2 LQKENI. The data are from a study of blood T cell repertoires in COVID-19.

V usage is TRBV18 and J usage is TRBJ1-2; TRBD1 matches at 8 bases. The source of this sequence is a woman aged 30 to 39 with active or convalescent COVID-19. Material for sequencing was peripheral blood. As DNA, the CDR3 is TGTGCCAGCTCATCCAGAACAGGGGGTAATAGCTATGGCTACACCTTC. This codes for CASSSRTGGNSYGYTF.